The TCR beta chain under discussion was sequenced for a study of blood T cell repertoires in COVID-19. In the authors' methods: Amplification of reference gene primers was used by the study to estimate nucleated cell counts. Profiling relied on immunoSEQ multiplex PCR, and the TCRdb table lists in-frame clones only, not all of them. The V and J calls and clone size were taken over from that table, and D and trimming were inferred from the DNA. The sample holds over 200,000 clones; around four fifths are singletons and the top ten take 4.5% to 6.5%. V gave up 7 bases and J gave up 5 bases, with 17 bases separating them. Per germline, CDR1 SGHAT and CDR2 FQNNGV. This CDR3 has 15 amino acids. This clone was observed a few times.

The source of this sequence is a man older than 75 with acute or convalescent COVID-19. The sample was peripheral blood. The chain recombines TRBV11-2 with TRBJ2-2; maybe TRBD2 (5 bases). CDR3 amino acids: CASNPTGPGTGELFF. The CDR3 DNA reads TGTGCCAGCAACCCTACCGGCCCGGGAACCGGGGAGCTGTTTTTT.